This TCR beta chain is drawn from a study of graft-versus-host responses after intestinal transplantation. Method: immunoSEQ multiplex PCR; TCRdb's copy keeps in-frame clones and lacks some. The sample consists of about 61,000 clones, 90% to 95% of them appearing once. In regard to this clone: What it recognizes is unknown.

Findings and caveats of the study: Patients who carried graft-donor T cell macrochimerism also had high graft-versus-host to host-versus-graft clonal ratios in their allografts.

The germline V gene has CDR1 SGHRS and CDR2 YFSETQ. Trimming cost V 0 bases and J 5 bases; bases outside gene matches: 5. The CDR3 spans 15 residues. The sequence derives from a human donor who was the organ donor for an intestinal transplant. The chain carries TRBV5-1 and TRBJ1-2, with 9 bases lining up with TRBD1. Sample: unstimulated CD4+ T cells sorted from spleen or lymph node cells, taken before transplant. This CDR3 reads CASSLAGTGFYGYTF. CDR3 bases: TGCGCCAGCAGCTTGGCCGGGACAGGGTTTTATGGCTACACCTTC. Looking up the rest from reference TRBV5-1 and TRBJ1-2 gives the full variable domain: KAGVTQTPRYLIKTRGQQVTLSCSPISGHRSVSWYQQTPGQGLQFLFEYFSETQRNKGNFPGRFSGRQFSNSRSEMNVSTLELGDSALYLCASSLAGTGFYGYTFGSGTRLTVV.